This T cell receptor (beta chain) was found in a study of blood T cell repertoires in COVID-19. Using immunoSEQ multiplex PCR, the repertoire was profiled, and TCRdb retains in-frame clones only, with some absent. The sample consists of about 100,000 clones, roughly 90% of them appearing once. Sample: peripheral blood. This receptor was taken from a man aged 25-40 years in a cohort sampled during active COVID-19.

The CDR3 spells CATSDPGTGEKLFF. The DNA of the CDR3 is TGTGCCACCAGTGATCCCGGGACAGGGGAAAAACTGTTTTTT. The chain uses TRBV24-1 and TRBJ1-4; 9 bases match TRBD1. This CDR3 is 14 amino acids long. Per the germline V gene, CDR1 is KGHDR and CDR2 is SFDVKD. V lost 3 bases, J lost 8 bases, and 3 bases stayed unmatched.